This is a list of T cell receptor beta chains from one sample in a study of T cells in Graves' hyperthyroidism and ophthalmopathy. TCRdb independently ran MiXCR on the multiplex PCR reads; one entry per CDR3 protein. The sample shows a few hundred thousand distinct CDR3 sequences, 12% to 15% of them seen only once. The source material was blood. The source is a middle-aged woman with Graves' hyperthyroidism. Both conserved end residues are part of each CDR3. D genes are given only for firm matches. Only part of the rows carry a size: once, few, many, or a class if the clone is expanded.

j_call | v_call | clone_size | d_call | cdr3_aa | cdr3_nt
TRBJ2-7 | TRBV29-1 | . | TRBD2 | CSVEDSLSGARYEQYF | TGCAGCGTTGAAGATTCCCTTAGCGGGGCCCGCTACGAGCAGTACTTC
TRBJ1-6 | TRBV12-3/TRBV12-4 | . | . | CASSFDPVRTPLHF | TGTGCCAGCAGTTTTGACCCGGTTCGGACACCCCTCCACTTT
TRBJ1-1 | TRBV11-1 | few | . | CASSLGWTKNTEAFF | TGTGCCAGCAGCTTAGGATGGACAAAAAACACTGAAGCTTTCTTT
TRBJ2-5 | TRBV2 | many | . | CASSDGGTDYQETQYF | TGTGCCAGCAGTGATGGTGGAACAGACTACCAAGAGACCCAGTACTTC
TRBJ2-1 | TRBV20-1 | few | . | CSADRDSTGEQFF | TGCAGTGCCGACCGGGACTCAACCGGTGAGCAGTTCTTC
TRBJ2-7 | TRBV6-1 | many | TRBD1 | CASRIPGQGGEQYF | TGTGCCAGCAGGATACCGGGACAGGGAGGCGAGCAGTACTTC
TRBJ1-1 | TRBV7-9 | . | . | CASGLSSLNTEAFF | TGTGCCAGCGGCTTAAGTTCGCTGAACACTGAAGCTTTCTTT
TRBJ2-3 | TRBV27 | many | TRBD2 | CASSPSTGGAPDTQYF | TGTGCCAGCAGTCCCAGTACCGGGGGGGCGCCAGATACGCAGTATTTT
TRBJ2-3 | TRBV30 | many | TRBD2 | CAWSVYASGSGTTDTQYF | TGTGCCTGGAGTGTATACGCATCGGGTAGCGGGACTACAGATACGCAGTATTTT
TRBJ1-2 | TRBV28 | many | . | CASSPPGIHYGYTF | TGTGCCAGCAGTCCCCCAGGGATACACTATGGCTACACCTTC
TRBJ2-5 | TRBV2 | many | TRBD1 | CASTRGETQYF | TGTGCCAGCACCAGGGGGGAGACCCAGTACTTC
TRBJ1-4 | TRBV11-2 | many | TRBD1 | CASSAEGQGARGANEKLFF | TGTGCCAGCAGCGCGGAAGGGCAGGGGGCGAGAGGGGCTAATGAAAAACTGTTTTTT
TRBJ2-1 | TRBV7-2 | many | TRBD2 | CAIRLAGYNEQFF | TGTGCCATCCGACTAGCGGGATACAATGAGCAGTTCTTC
TRBJ1-2 | TRBV20-1 | many | . | CSARDRYDVNYGYTF | TGCAGTGCTAGAGATCGGTATGACGTGAACTATGGCTACACCTTC
TRBJ2-1 | TRBV2 | many | . | CAIRGEKYNEQFF | TGTGCCATTAGAGGGGAGAAGTACAATGAGCAGTTCTTC
TRBJ2-1 | TRBV11-2 | many | . | CASSLRFPGSSGSGNEQFF | TGTGCCAGCAGCTTAAGGTTCCCAGGATCATCAGGAAGTGGCAATGAGCAGTTCTTC
TRBJ1-6 | TRBV19 | many | . | CASRKFDGANSPLHF | TGTGCCAGTAGGAAATTCGACGGAGCAAATTCACCCCTCCACTTT
TRBJ2-5 | TRBV5-1 | many | TRBD1 | CASSLDLSTGGRRGTQETQYF | TGCGCCAGCAGCTTGGACCTTTCCACAGGGGGCCGGCGAGGAACCCAAGAGACCCAGTACTTC
TRBJ2-3 | TRBV20-1 | many | TRBD2 | CSAVGEGRTDTQYF | TGCAGTGCTGTGGGGGAGGGACGCACAGATACGCAGTATTTT
TRBJ1-2 | TRBV20-1 | many | TRBD1 | CSASRSETGVSTF | TGCAGTGCTAGTAGAAGTGAGACAGGGGTATCCACCTTC
TRBJ1-5 | TRBV28 | many | TRBD1 | CASSQQGTNNQPQHF | TGTGCCAGCAGCCAACAGGGGACAAACAATCAGCCCCAGCATTTT
TRBJ1-5 | TRBV6-1 | . | . | CASNGDYSNQPQHF | TGTGCCAGCAATGGGGACTATAGCAATCAGCCCCAGCATTTT
TRBJ2-3 | TRBV28 | many | . | CASSLSPGPGDTQYF | TGTGCCAGCAGTTTATCTCCTGGCCCCGGAGATACGCAGTATTTT
TRBJ2-7 | TRBV3-1 | many | TRBD2 | CASSQDDAGGFDEQYF | TGTGCCAGCAGCCAAGATGATGCGGGAGGGTTCGACGAGCAGTACTTC
TRBJ1-1 | TRBV6-8 | many | . | CASSYSSRLAHRTEAFF | TGTGCCAGCAGTTACTCGAGTCGGCTCGCACACCGCACTGAAGCTTTCTTT
TRBJ2-1 | TRBV28 | few | TRBD2 | CASSLWASGSSYNEQFF | TGTGCCAGCAGTTTATGGGCTAGCGGGAGCTCCTACAATGAGCAGTTCTTC
TRBJ2-7 | TRBV5-1 | many | TRBD2 | CASSSGLDGHEQYF | TGCGCCAGCAGCTCGGGACTAGACGGGCACGAGCAGTACTTC
TRBJ2-2 | TRBV5-4 | many | . | CASRPGALDTGELFF | TGTGCCAGCAGGCCAGGGGCGTTGGACACCGGGGAGCTGTTTTTT
TRBJ2-7 | TRBV20-1 | many | TRBD2 | CSARSTSARYEQYF | TGCAGTGCTAGGTCGACTAGCGCCCGCTACGAGCAGTACTTC
TRBJ2-1 | TRBV2 | many | . | CASSGSDRGNEQFF | TGTGCCAGCAGTGGGAGCGACAGAGGCAATGAGCAGTTCTTC
TRBJ2-1 | TRBV30 | many | . | CAWADTPFNEQFF | TGTGCCTGGGCGGATACACCCTTCAATGAGCAGTTCTTC
TRBJ2-1 | TRBV11-2 | once | TRBD1 | CASSFGQGAFGNEQFF | TGTGCCAGCAGCTTCGGACAGGGGGCTTTCGGCAATGAGCAGTTCTTC
TRBJ2-1 | TRBV6-5 | . | TRBD1 | CASSYSGQQNEQFF | TGTGCCAGCAGTTACTCGGGACAGCAAAATGAGCAGTTCTTC